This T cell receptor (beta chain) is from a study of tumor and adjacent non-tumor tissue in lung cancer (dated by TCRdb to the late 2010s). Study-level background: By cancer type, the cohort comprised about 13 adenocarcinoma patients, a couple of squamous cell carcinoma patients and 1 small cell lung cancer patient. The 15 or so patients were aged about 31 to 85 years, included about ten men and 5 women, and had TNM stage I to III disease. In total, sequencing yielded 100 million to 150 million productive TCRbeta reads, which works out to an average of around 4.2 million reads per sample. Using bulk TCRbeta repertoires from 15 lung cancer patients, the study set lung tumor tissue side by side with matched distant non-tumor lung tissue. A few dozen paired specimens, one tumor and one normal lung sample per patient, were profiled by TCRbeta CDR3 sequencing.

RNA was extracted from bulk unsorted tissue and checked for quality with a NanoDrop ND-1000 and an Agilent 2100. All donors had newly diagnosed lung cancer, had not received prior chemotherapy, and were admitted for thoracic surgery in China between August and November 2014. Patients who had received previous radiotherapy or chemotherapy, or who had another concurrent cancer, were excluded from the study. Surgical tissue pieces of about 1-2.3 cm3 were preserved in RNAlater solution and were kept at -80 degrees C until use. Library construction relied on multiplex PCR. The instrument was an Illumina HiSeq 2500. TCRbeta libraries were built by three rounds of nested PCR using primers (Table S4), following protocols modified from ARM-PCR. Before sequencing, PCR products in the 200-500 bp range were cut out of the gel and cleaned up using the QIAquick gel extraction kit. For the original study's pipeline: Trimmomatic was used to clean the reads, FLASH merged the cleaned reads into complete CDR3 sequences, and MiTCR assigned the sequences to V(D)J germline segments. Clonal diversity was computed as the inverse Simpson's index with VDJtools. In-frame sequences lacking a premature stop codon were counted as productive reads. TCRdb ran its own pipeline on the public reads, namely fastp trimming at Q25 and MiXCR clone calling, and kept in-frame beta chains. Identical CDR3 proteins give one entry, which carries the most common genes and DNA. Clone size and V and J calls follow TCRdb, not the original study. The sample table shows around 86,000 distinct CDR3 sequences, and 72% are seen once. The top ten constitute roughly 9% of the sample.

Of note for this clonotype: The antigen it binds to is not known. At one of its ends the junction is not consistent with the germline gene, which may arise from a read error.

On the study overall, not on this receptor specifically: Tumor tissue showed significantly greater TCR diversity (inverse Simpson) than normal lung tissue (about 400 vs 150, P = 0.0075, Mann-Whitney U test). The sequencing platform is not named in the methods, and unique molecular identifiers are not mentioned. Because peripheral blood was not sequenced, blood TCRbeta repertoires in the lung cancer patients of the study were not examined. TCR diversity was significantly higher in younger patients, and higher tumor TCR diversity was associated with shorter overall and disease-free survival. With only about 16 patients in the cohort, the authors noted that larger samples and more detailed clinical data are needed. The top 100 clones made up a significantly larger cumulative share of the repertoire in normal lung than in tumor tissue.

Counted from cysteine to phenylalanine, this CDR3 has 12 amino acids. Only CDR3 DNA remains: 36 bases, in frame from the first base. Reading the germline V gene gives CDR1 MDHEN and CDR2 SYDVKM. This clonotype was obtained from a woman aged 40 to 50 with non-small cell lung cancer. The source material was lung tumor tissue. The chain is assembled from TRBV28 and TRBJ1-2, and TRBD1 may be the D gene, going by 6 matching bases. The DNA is TGTACCAGCTCAGGACAGATCAATGGCTACACCTTC. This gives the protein CTSSGQINGYTF.